This TCR beta chain comes out of a study of CD8 T cells in ankylosing spondylitis. V lost 0 bases to trimming and J lost 2 bases, with 6 bases between them. Germline lookup yields CDR1 SGHTA and CDR2 FQGNSA. This CDR3 is built from 14 residues. This clonotype occurred many times. Its antigen is unknown. Study-wide results and caveats: Reportedly, disease-linked clones are significantly enriched in ankylosing spondylitis patients' matched synovial fluid.

TCRdb analysed the 5' RACE reads with MiXCR anew, one entry per CDR3 protein. In the table there are hundreds of thousands of distinct CDR3 sequences, 7.5% to 9.5% of which are singletons. The sample consisted of blood, either unsorted or a sorted T cell fraction (not recorded which). The genes are TRBV7-2 and TRBJ2-3; unclear D gene. This sequence was found in a female donor with ankylosing spondylitis or in good health (not recorded which). CDR3 loop: CASSLAGFTDTQYF. The CDR3 region has the DNA TGTGCCAGCAGCTTAGCGGGGTTCACAGATACGCAGTATTTT.